This T cell receptor (beta chain) was profiled in a study of blood T cell repertoires in COVID-19 (dated by TCRdb to 2020 to 2021). Regarding the research as a whole: Samples from collaborators originated in the United States, Italy and Spain and spanned both the acute and convalescent phases of COVID-19. Sample metadata almost always included a de-identified subject ID, COVID-19 status, age in years and sex. Subjects who had been exposed to COVID-19, were actively infected with it, or had recovered from it provided the deeply sampled blood TCRbeta repertoires that made up the dataset. The repertoires were made available in a free public database intended to serve as a resource for research on the immune response to SARS-CoV-2. Where available, HLA class I and class II types were obtained from metadata supplied by the sample provider rather than from assay-based typing. The prospective study material was composed of cDNA or gDNA derived from T cells, B-cell-depleted T cells, or PBMCs. Samples came from the ongoing ImmuneRACE study (first 160 participants) plus 1,254 subjects from 6 global collaborators.

V drops 7 bases and J drops 0 bases, leaving 15 bases in between. According to the germline V gene (reference sequence), CDR1 reads MNHEY and CDR2 reads SMNVEV. Its CDR3 holds 15 amino acids, cysteine through phenylalanine. Only CDR3 DNA is held: 45 bases, read in frame from base 1. The research as a whole found: How much clinical and demographic metadata was included differed by source and by participant, and the metadata was provided uncurated.

TCRbeta CDR3 regions were amplified from genomic DNA using the immunoSEQ Assay, a bias-controlled multiplex PCR. In the authors' own workflow: Within the assay, amplification of reference gene primers was used to estimate how many nucleated cells each sample contained. To quantify the absolute abundance of each unique TCRbeta CDR3 rearrangement, sequence reads were collapsed and filtered. For each sample, productive Simpson clonality was calculated as the square root of Simpson's diversity index over productive rearrangements. TCRdb provides this immuneACCESS table in a form limited to in-frame rearrangements. Some clones are lacking; in checked studies, under half of them reflect an unresolved V gene, and why the rest are absent is not known. The V and J calls and clone size were taken over from that table, and D and trimming were inferred from the DNA. In this sample the table shows 140,000 to 150,000 clones, over 75% of which occur a single time. In total, the top ten clones hold about 2% of the sample.

Remarks on this clone: No antigen is known for it. No qualities accompany the bases; no much larger clone lies one base away.

Each collaborating institution followed its own protocols to collect whole blood in K2EDTA tubes. For TCRbeta analysis, collaborator samples were shipped as frozen whole blood, as isolated PBMCs, or as DNA extracted from either sample type. This receptor was obtained from a man aged 70 or older with acute or convalescent COVID-19. The sequence is built from TRBV27 and TRBJ1-1; no D gene can be assigned with confidence. Sequencing was performed on peripheral blood. The CDR3 region: CASIRSRLMNTEAFF. The nucleotide sequence reads as follows: TGTGCCAGCATTCGGTCCAGACTCATGAACACTGAAGCTTTCTTT.